The 7 T cell receptor beta chains below come from one sample, sequenced in a study of OX40 agonist ivuxolimab in advanced cancers. TCRdb's copy holds only in-frame clones and misses some; the assay was immunoSEQ multiplex PCR. The sample has some 94,000 clones, approximately 94% seen once. Source: CD4+ or CD8+ T cells sorted from blood, taken in a trial of the OX40 agonist ivuxolimab. The receptors here all came from an adult with an advanced solid tumor such as melanoma, head and neck, liver or kidney cancer.

The chain employs TRBV4-2 and TRBJ1-1; D is ambiguous. CDR3 length equals 13 residues. Germline V gene lookup returns CDR1 LGHNA and CDR2 YNFKEQ. Trimming took 3 bases from V and 1 from J, leaving 6 bases between them. Here the CDR3 reads CASSQFGNTEAFF. CDR3 in DNA: TGTGCCAGCAGCCAGTTCGGGAACACTGAAGCTTTCTTT.

The rearrangement uses TRBV28 and TRBJ1-5; D gene unclear. The CDR3 contains 11 residues. V lost 3 bases and J 6 bases, leaving 3 bases between the germline ends. Germline V lookup: CDR1 MDHEN, CDR2 SYDVKM. The CDR3, as DNA: TGTGCCAGCAGTTTGGGTCAGCCCCAGCATTTT. This gives the protein CASSLGQPQHF.

The chain links TRBV6-5 to TRBJ2-4; a possible D gene is TRBD1 (5 bases). Germline assignment: CDR1 MNHEY and CDR2 SVGAGI. V was pared by 6 bases and J by 2 bases, with 14 bases between. The CDR3 runs to 15 residues. The CDR3 nucleotides are TGTGCCAGCAGCCCGGCAGGGATAACCAAAAACATTCAGTACTTC. This encodes CASSPAGITKNIQYF.

The genes are TRBV27 and TRBJ1-2; D may be TRBD1 (6 bases). Trimming took 2 bases from V and 4 from J, leaving 17 bases between them. Germline V gene data show CDR1 as MNHEY and CDR2 as SMNVEV (reference sequence). The CDR3 is 16 amino acids. The CDR3: CASSLSWTDTGYGYTF. The CDR3 region has the DNA TGTGCCAGCAGTTTAAGTTGGACAGATACAGGCTATGGCTACACCTTC.

This clone was seen just once. The chain recombines TRBV7-3 with TRBJ2-1; no definite D call. This CDR3 has 14 amino acids. Germline-derived CDR1 and CDR2 are SGHTA and FQGTGA. The V and J ends lost 2 bases and 6 bases respectively, with 11 bases between them. The DNA for the CDR3 is TGTGCCAGCAGCTTAGGCCAAGGGTTCAATGAGCAGTTCTTC. It yields the protein CASSLGQGFNEQFF.

The V and J genes are TRBV11-2 and TRBJ2-7, with D uncertain. This CDR3 contains 14 residues. V shed 5 bases and J shed 3 bases, with 14 bases lying between them. Looked up from germline, CDR1 is SGHAT and CDR2 is FQNNGV. The CDR3 sequence is CASSEPSNFYEQYF. CDR3 nucleotides: TGTGCCAGCAGCGAGCCCAGCAACTTCTACGAGCAGTACTTC.

The genes are TRBV7-8 and TRBJ2-7; D unclear. CDR1 and CDR2 (germline): SGHVS, FQNEAQ. The ends were cut back, 2 bases at V and 0 bases at J, with 8 bases in the middle. The CDR3 is made up of 14 amino acids. The CDR3 coding sequence is TGTGCCAGCAGCTTAAGCAGGTCCTCCTACGAGCAGTACTTC. Residues: CASSLSRSSYEQYF. Full variable domain (remainder filled in from reference TRBV7-8 and TRBJ2-7): GAGVSQSPRYKVAKRGQDVALRCDPISGHVSLFWYQQALGQGPEFLTYFQNEAQLDKSGLPSDRFFAERPEGSVSTLKIQRTQQEDSAVYLCASSLSRSSYEQYFGPGTRLTVT.